One TCR beta chain is described in this entry. This specimen comes from a study of blood T cell repertoires in COVID-19. Study-wide context: From the United States, Italy and Spain came samples of acute and convalescent COVID-19.

Authors' methods: Quantification of nucleated cells was approximated via reference gene primer amplification. Using immunoSEQ multiplex PCR, the repertoire was profiled, and TCRdb retains in-frame clones only, with some absent. V and J calls and clone size are given by that table; D and trimming were obtained from the DNA. This sample carries roughly 150,000 clones, around 81% of them seen once, and the ten largest clones take approximately 10%. Germline V lookup: CDR1 SGDLS, CDR2 YYNGEE. The V and J ends lost 3 bases and 4 bases, in that order; junction bases with no gene match: 2. The CDR3 sequence is 14 residues long.

The V gene is TRBV9, the J gene TRBJ1-5; 9 positions match TRBD1. The material sequenced was peripheral blood. This TCR was sampled from a man between 60 and 75 years old with active or convalescent COVID-19. The DNA for the CDR3 is TGTGCCAGCAGCGCGGGACAGGGTAATCAGCCCCAGCATTTT. Translating it yields CASSAGQGNQPQHF.